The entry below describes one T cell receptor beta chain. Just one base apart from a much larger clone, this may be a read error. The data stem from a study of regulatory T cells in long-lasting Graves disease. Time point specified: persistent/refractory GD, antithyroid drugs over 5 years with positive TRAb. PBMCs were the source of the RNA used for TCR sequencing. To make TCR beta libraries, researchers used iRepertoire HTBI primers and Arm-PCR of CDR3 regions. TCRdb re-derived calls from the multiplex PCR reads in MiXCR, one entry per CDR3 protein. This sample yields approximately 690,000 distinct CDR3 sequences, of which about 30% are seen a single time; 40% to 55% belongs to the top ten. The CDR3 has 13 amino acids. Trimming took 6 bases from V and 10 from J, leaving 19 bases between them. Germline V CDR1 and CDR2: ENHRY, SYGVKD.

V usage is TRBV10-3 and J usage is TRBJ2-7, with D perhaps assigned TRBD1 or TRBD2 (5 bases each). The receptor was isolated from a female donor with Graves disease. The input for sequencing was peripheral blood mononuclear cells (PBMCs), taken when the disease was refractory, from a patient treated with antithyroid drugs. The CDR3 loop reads CAISGTVEEAQYF. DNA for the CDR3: TGTGCCATCAGCGGGACGGTAGAAGAGGCCCAGTACTTC.